These T cell receptor beta chains were read from a single sample in a study of cytotoxic CD8 clonotypes in ibrutinib-treated CLL. Clones were read by immunoSEQ multiplex PCR, and TCRdb kept only the in-frame ones, dropping some. The sample contains about 50,000 clones, more than 70% of which appear only once. The material sequenced was PBMCs, taken after 12 months of ibrutinib treatment. The receptor set was obtained from a human donor with chronic lymphocytic leukemia. Each CDR3 is given with its conserved first and last residue. D genes are given only for firm matches. Expanded clones are given a class, and other clones once, few, many or no size at all.

>TRBJ1-1|TRBD1|TRBV11-2|-
TGTGCCAGCAGCTCCCGTGGGACAGGGGCCTTCGGGGGCACTGAAGCTTTCTTT
CASSSRGTGAFGGTEAFF
>TRBJ1-1|-|TRBV9|-
TGTGCCAGCAGCCCTCGGGGGGAGGCGATGAACACTGAAGCTTTCTTT
CASSPRGEAMNTEAFF
>TRBJ2-7|TRBD2|TRBV5-1|-
TGCGCCAGCAGCTTCCGTAGCGGGAGTACCTACGAGCAGTACTTC
CASSFRSGSTYEQYF
>TRBJ2-7|TRBD1|TRBV5-1|once
TGCGCCAGCAGCCAGGGACAGTCTTCCTACGAGCAGTACTTC
CASSQGQSSYEQYF
>TRBJ2-1|-|TRBV30|few
TGTGCCTGGAGTCCCCCTAGCAGAGGACAGTTCTTC
CAWSPPSRGQFF
>TRBJ1-5|TRBD1|TRBV5-5|-
TGTGCCAGCAGCTCAGGGGGAAATAGCAATCAGCCCCAGCATTTT
CASSSGGNSNQPQHF
>TRBJ2-6|TRBD2|TRBV7-3|-
TGTGCCAGCAGGTCGCGACTAGCGGGGAACTCTGGGGCCAACGTCCTGACTTTC
CASRSRLAGNSGANVLTF
>TRBJ2-5|-|TRBV5-4|-
TGTGCCAGCAGGCCCGAAATCGGTTTTGACAAAGAGACCCAGTACTTC
CASRPEIGFDKETQYF
>TRBJ2-7|-|TRBV27|-
TGTGCCAGCAGTTCCCTAAGCGGGAAGGGGGCCTACGAGCAGTACTTC
CASSSLSGKGAYEQYF
>TRBJ2-5|-|TRBV7-9|-
TGTGCCAGCAGCTCAACAGAGGGTGAGACCCAGTACTTC
CASSSTEGETQYF
>TRBJ2-5|-|TRBV27|-
TGTGCCAGCAGTTACTTCATTGGGGAAAAAGAGACCCAGTACTTC
CASSYFIGEKETQYF
>TRBJ2-2|TRBD1|TRBV11-2|-
TGTGCCAGCAGCTCCGGGACAGGGTACACCGGGGAGCTGTTTTTT
CASSSGTGYTGELFF
>TRBJ2-5|-|TRBV6-5|-
TGTGCCAGCAGTTACCAGTACAGGGCTCAAGAGACCCAGTACTTC
CASSYQYRAQETQYF
>TRBJ2-3|TRBD2|TRBV25-1|-
TGTGCCAGCGCCCCTCCCGGGACTAGCGGGAGCACAGATACGCAGTATTTT
CASAPPGTSGSTDTQYF